The 25 T cell receptor beta chains reported below all come from one sample, sequenced in a study of regulatory T cells in long-lasting Graves disease. The time point denotes: newly diagnosed GD, antithyroid drugs for less than 3 months. From PBMCs, RNA was extracted and then used to make the TCR library. Building of the TCR beta libraries involved iRepertoire HTBI primers and Arm-PCR of CDR3 regions. TCRdb reanalysed the multiplex PCR reads using MiXCR and keeps one entry per CDR3 protein. This table has some 460,000 distinct CDR3 sequences, about 17% appearing once. Separately, the same data were catalogued under a study of T cells in Graves' hyperthyroidism and ophthalmopathy.

Material: peripheral blood mononuclear cells (PBMCs), obtained at new diagnosis, from a patient treated with antithyroid drugs. The receptors were sampled from a man aged 40-49 years with Graves disease.

In this sample, this clonotype turned up a few times. The chain recombines TRBV5-5 with TRBJ2-3; TRBD1 agrees at 10 bases. Germline loops: CDR1 SGHKS, CDR2 YYEKEE (reference sequence). The V gene end was trimmed by 0 bases and the J gene end by 3 bases; junction bases not matched to a gene: 7. CDR3 size: 17 residues. The CDR3 sequence: CASSLAPGQGKTDTQYF. Written as DNA, the CDR3 is TGTGCCAGCAGCTTGGCGCCGGGACAGGGGAAGACAGATACGCAGTATTTT.

The rearrangement joins TRBV19 to TRBJ2-4; 9 nucleotides line up with TRBD2. The V gene's germline CDR1 is LNHDA and CDR2 SQIVND (reference sequence). Trimming took 4 bases from V and 4 from J; bases not matched to a gene: 2. This CDR3 has 14 amino acids. CDR3 nucleotide sequence: TGTGCCAGTAGTAGCGGGGGGGCTAAAAACATTCAGTACTTC. This translates into CASSSGGAKNIQYF.

This clonotype showed up many times. The chain uses TRBV24-1 and TRBJ2-1, with 9 bases lining up with TRBD1. The CDR3 has 17 amino acids. J gave up 7 bases and V 3 bases, and 12 bases lay outside the gene matches. Germline V gene sequence: CDR1 KGHDR, CDR2 SFDVKD. In DNA, the CDR3 is TGTGCCACCAGTGATCACACCGGGACAGGGATGGAAAATGAGCAGTTCTTC. Its translation: CATSDHTGTGMENEQFF.

This clonotype has a count of ten or more. The V and J genes are TRBV2 and TRBJ2-7; D is perhaps TRBD1 (6 bases). The germline V gene has CDR1 SNHLY and CDR2 FYNNEI. The CDR3 totals 11 residues. The V gene lost 6 bases and the J gene lost 9 bases, with 12 bases spanning the gap. As DNA, the CDR3 is TGTGCCAGCAGACTACAGGGATTGCAGTACTTC. It is translated as CASRLQGLQYF.

This clonotype has just a few counts. The rearrangement joins TRBV29-1 to TRBJ1-1; D is perhaps TRBD1 (5 bases). Trimming removed 6 bases from V and 0 bases from J, with 11 bases in between. The CDR3 is 13 residues long. CDR1 and CDR2 from the germline V gene are SQVTM and ANQGSEA. The CDR3 here is CSVKTEMNTEAFF. The CDR3 nucleotides read TGCAGCGTCAAGACAGAAATGAACACTGAAGCTTTCTTT.

In this sample, this clonotype turned up many times. The chain links TRBV2 to TRBJ2-5, with 7 bases identical to TRBD2. CDR1 and CDR2 (germline): SNHLY, FYNNEI. The V and J ends lost 0 bases and 5 bases, in that order; junction bases with no gene match: 3. This CDR3 spans 14 amino acids. The CDR3: CASSEAEGGETQYF. The CDR3 DNA is TGTGCCAGCAGTGAAGCAGAGGGAGGGGAGACCCAGTACTTC. Variable domain in full (rest from reference TRBV2 and TRBJ2-5): EPEVTQTPSHQVTQMGQEVILRCVPISNHLYFYWYRQILGQKVEFLVSFYNNEISEKSEIFDDQFSVERPDGSNFTLKIRSTKLEDSAMYFCASSEAEGGETQYFGPGTRLLVL.

This clonotype has just a few counts. V usage is TRBV3-1 and J usage is TRBJ1-5, with D possibly being TRBD1 (6 bases). The V end was cut by 1 base, the J end by 7 bases, with 17 bases between. This CDR3 region has 16 residues. CDR1 is LGHDT, CDR2 YNNKEL, per germline (reference sequence). The CDR3 protein is CASSQGEQGWGQPQHF. CDR3 bases: TGTGCCAGCAGCCAAGGGGAACAGGGATGGGGACAGCCCCAGCATTTT.

This clonotype has only a few counts. The J gene is TRBJ1-4, the V gene TRBV5-1, with 9 bases matching TRBD1. With 4 bases clipped from V and 3 bases from J, the junction kept 13 bases outside the gene matches. The CDR3 length is 18 residues. The V gene's germline CDR1 is SGHRS and CDR2 YFSETQ. The CDR3 sequence: CASSGTAGTGRSNEKLFF. In DNA form, the CDR3 reads TGCGCCAGCAGCGGAACCGCAGGGACAGGGAGATCTAATGAAAAACTGTTTTTT.

This clonotype was observed many times. The gene calls are TRBV11-2 and TRBJ2-1; D is undetermined. The CDR3 sequence is 14 residues long. Trimming pared 6 bases from V and 3 bases from J, leaving 12 bases between. Per the germline V gene, CDR1 is SGHAT and CDR2 is FQNNGV. CDR3 DNA: TGTGCCAGCAGGGCCGGGCGAGTCTACAATGAGCAGTTCTTC. This codes for CASRAGRVYNEQFF. The full variable domain, with the rest looked up from reference TRBV11-2 and TRBJ2-1, is EAGVAQSPRYKIIEKRQSVAFWCNPISGHATLYWYQQILGQGPKLLIQFQNNGVVDDSQLPKDRFSAERLKGVDSTLKIQPAKLEDSAVYLCASRAGRVYNEQFFGPGTRLTVL.

This clonotype has ten or more counts. The chain links TRBV7-2 to TRBJ2-3; 9 bases align to TRBD2. Germline V gives CDR1 SGHTA, CDR2 FQGNSA. This CDR3 has 16 amino acids. V lost 1 base to trimming and J lost 2 bases; unmatched junction nucleotides: 4. The CDR3 is CASSLVAGGYTDTQYF. Written as DNA, the CDR3 is TGTGCCAGCAGCTTAGTGGCGGGAGGGTACACAGATACGCAGTATTTT.

This clonotype was seen repeatedly, ten times or more. The J gene is TRBJ2-7, the V gene TRBV24-1, with D possibly being TRBD1 or TRBD2 (5 bases each). This CDR3 is 15 amino acids long. Germline V lookup: CDR1 KGHDR, CDR2 SFDVKD. Between the trimmed V and J ends, which lost 3 bases and 4 bases, there was a span of 15 bases. CDR3 nucleotides: TGTGCCACCAGTGATCCAGCCGGGACGAGTTACGAGCAGTACTTC. Translation: CATSDPAGTSYEQYF.

The sample holds many counts of this clonotype. V usage is TRBV5-1 and J usage is TRBJ2-7; TRBD1 matches 8 bases. Germline V gives CDR1 SGHRS, CDR2 YFSETQ. Losses at the gene ends were 2 bases for V and 4 bases for J; bases not matched to a gene: 8. The CDR3 extends over 15 amino acids. DNA for the CDR3: TGCGCCAGCAGCTTTTCAGCAGGGGGCAAATACGAGCAGTACTTC. It yields the protein CASSFSAGGKYEQYF.

The V and J genes are TRBV29-1 and TRBJ1-3, with D tentatively TRBD1 (6 bases). V was shortened by 0 bases and J by 0 bases, with 6 bases between the two germline ends. From germline, CDR1 is SQVTM and CDR2 ANQGSEA. The CDR3 runs to 14 residues. CDR3 loop: CSVEDRGSGNTIYF. The CDR3 bases are TGCAGCGTTGAAGACAGGGGCTCTGGAAACACCATATATTTT.

CDR3 bases: TGCGCCAGCACCCGGAGGGGGGACTTACGTGAAGCTTTCTTT. Protein product: CASTRRGDLREAFF. The genes are TRBV5-1 and TRBJ1-1, with D perhaps TRBD1 (6 bases). This CDR3 contains 14 residues. Germline CDR1 is SGHRS and CDR2 is YFSETQ. Trimming removed 6 bases at V and 7 bases at J, with 19 bases between.

This clonotype occurred many times. The CDR3 coding sequence is TGTGCCAGCAGCTTTAGCGGGAGGGCCGGATGGACCCAGTACTTC. Amino acid sequence: CASSFSGRAGWTQYF. This chain links TRBV12-3 or TRBV12-4 with TRBJ2-5; 11 positions agree with TRBD2. The CDR3 spans 15 residues. V lost 6 bases and J lost 7; bases outside the gene matches: 10.

About this clonotype itself: A much larger clone lies one base from this, so it may be a read error. The J gene is TRBJ2-7, the V gene TRBV29-1, with 8 nucleotides matching TRBD2. The J segment lost 7 bases and the V segment lost 6 bases, leaving 29 bases of the junction unmatched. The CDR3 consists of 19 residues. The germline gives CDR1 SQVTM, CDR2 ANQGSEA. The chain's CDR3 is CSVPKSKPGGLARNNEQYF. CDR3 DNA sequence: TGCAGCGTCCCGAAGTCGAAGCCGGGAGGGCTAGCTAGAAACAATGAGCAGTACTTC.

Note on this clonotype: A much larger clone lies a single base off, so this may be a read error. The J gene is TRBJ2-3, the V gene TRBV7-9; 7 bases map to TRBD2. Looked up from germline, CDR1 is SEHNR and CDR2 is FQNEAQ (reference sequence). The CDR3 is made up of 17 amino acids. The CDR3 sequence is CASSPGGGSASTDTRYF. Here the CDR3 DNA reads TGTGCCAGCAGCCCGGGCGGGGGATCGGCGAGCACAGATACGCGGTATTTT.

The J gene is TRBJ1-1, the V gene TRBV7-2; D uncertain. V was shortened by 5 bases and J by 1 base, with 11 bases between the two germline ends. CDR1 and CDR2 from the germline V gene are SGHTA and FQGNSA. The CDR3 is 14 amino acids. As DNA, the CDR3 is TGTGCCAGCAGCCCCGGGGTCTGGAACACTGAAGCTTTCTTT. Encoded protein: CASSPGVWNTEAFF.

This clonotype was seen at least ten times. The chain employs TRBV30 and TRBJ2-3; a possible D gene is TRBD2 (7 bases). Germline values: CDR1 GTSNPN, CDR2 SVGIG (reference sequence). This CDR3 comprises 13 residues. Trimming took 2 bases from V and 6 from J, leaving 12 bases between them. In DNA, the CDR3 is TGTGCCTGGAGTCGTGGGGGGGGCGATACGCAGTATTTT. It codes for CAWSRGGGDTQYF.

This rearrangement joins TRBV12-5 to TRBJ1-5, with D unresolved. V was cut by 1 base and J by 7 bases, with 5 bases left in between. The CDR3 has 12 amino acids. Germline CDR1 LGHNT, CDR2 FRNRAP. For the CDR3, the DNA is TGTGCTAGTGGTTTGGATGGGCAGCCCCAGCATTTT. It encodes CASGLDGQPQHF.

This clonotype came up many times. The genes are TRBV12-3 or TRBV12-4 and TRBJ1-1; D is undetermined. The CDR3 length is 14 residues. V shed 3 bases and J shed 10 bases, with 18 bases lying between them. This chain's CDR3 is CASSFRGMNPRAFF. The CDR3 DNA sequence: TGTGCCAGCAGTTTTAGAGGGATGAACCCTCGAGCTTTCTTT.

This chain links TRBV6-5 with TRBJ2-3; D tentatively reads TRBD1 or TRBD2 (6 bases each). Germline V gene data show CDR1 as MNHEY and CDR2 as SVGAGI. V lost 2 bases and J 0 bases, leaving 12 bases between the germline ends. The CDR3 consists of 16 residues. CDR3 sequence reads: CASSYRTGASTDTQYF. The DNA of the CDR3 is TGTGCCAGCAGTTACCGCACGGGGGCAAGCACAGATACGCAGTATTTT.

This clonotype occurred many times. The chain carries TRBV28 and TRBJ2-7; 11 nucleotides match TRBD2. The CDR3 runs to 14 residues. V shed 5 bases, J shed 3 bases, and the junction held 3 bases outside the gene matches. The germline V gene encodes CDR1 MDHEN and CDR2 SYDVKM. CDR3 DNA: TGTGCCAGCAGTGGACTAGCGGGCATCTACGAGCAGTACTTC. Translating it yields CASSGLAGIYEQYF. Looking up the rest from reference TRBV28 and TRBJ2-7 gives the full variable domain: DVKVTQSSRYLVKRTGEKVFLECVQDMDHENMFWYRQDPGLGLRLIYFSYDVKMKEKGDIPEGYSVSREKKERFSLILESASTNQTSMYLCASSGLAGIYEQYFGPGTRLTVT.

This clonotype was detected many times. The V call is TRBV24-1, the J call TRBJ2-1; 9 nucleotides line up with TRBD2. The CDR3 consists of 16 residues. Germline V gene sequence: CDR1 KGHDR, CDR2 SFDVKD. The V segment lost 3 bases and the J segment 4 bases; nucleotides outside the gene matches: 6. The CDR3 sequence is CATSDALAGAYNEQFF. The CDR3 nucleotides read TGTGCCACCAGTGATGCCTTAGCGGGGGCATACAATGAGCAGTTCTTC.

This clonotype appeared a few times. V is TRBV9 and J is TRBJ2-7; TRBD2 aligns across 14 bases. The germline V gene encodes CDR1 SGDLS and CDR2 YYNGEE. The junction had 10 bases not matched to a gene; V was cut back by 8 bases and J by 6 bases. The CDR3 runs to 15 residues. The CDR3 coding sequence is TGTGCCAGTACACCAACCGGGACTAGCGGGAGCGAGCAGTACTTC. Translating gives CASTPTGTSGSEQYF.